This T cell receptor beta chain is drawn from a study of monozygotic twins with cystic fibrosis. Study background: Library input was 2.5 to 3.5 micrograms of fragmented DNA, with about 15 PCR cycles.

Clones were sequenced by immunoSEQ multiplex PCR, and TCRdb holds only the in-frame ones, with some missing. The sample carries around 27,000 clones, 95% to 98% recorded once. Germline CDR1 reads MNHEY; CDR2 reads SMNVEV (reference sequence). Trimming removed 5 bases from V and 4 bases from J; junction bases left unmatched: 7. The CDR3 is 14 residues long. This rearrangement joins TRBV27 to TRBJ2-5, with 7 bases aligning to TRBD1. The origin of this receptor is a girl aged 2-10 years with cystic fibrosis. Source material: blood. This CDR3 reads CASSAHRDRETQYF. Written as DNA, the CDR3 is TGTGCCAGCAGTGCCCACCGGGACAGAGAGACCCAGTACTTC.